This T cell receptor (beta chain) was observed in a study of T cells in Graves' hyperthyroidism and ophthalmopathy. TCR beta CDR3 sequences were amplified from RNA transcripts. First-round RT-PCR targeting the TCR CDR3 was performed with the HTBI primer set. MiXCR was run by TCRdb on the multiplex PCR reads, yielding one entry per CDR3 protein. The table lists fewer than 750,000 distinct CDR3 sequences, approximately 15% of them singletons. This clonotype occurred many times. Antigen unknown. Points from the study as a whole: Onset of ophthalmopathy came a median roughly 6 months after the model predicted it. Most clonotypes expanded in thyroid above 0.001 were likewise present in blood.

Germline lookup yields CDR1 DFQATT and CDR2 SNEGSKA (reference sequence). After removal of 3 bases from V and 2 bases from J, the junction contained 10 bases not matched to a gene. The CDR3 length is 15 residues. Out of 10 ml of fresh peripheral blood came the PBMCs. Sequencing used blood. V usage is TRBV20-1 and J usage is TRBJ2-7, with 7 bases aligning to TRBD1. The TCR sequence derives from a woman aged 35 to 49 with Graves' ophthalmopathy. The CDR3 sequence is CSASPATGLAYEQYF. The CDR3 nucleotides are TGCAGTGCTAGTCCCGCGACAGGGTTAGCCTACGAGCAGTACTTC.